Below, one T cell receptor (beta chain) is given with its context. Its matching antigen is unknown. This record comes from a study of cytomegalovirus exposure and HLA in healthy donors. Study-wide results and caveats: Immune exposure information available was restricted to CMV serostatus. Researchers reported in a later analysis that a missense DCLRE1C variant was tied to TCR beta V- and J-gene trimming.

The CDR3 has 14 residues. The germline V gene encodes CDR1 MDHEN and CDR2 SYDVKM. Amplification used 60 Vbeta primers and 13 Jbeta primers. Assay used: immunoSEQ multiplex PCR; TCRdb lists only in-frame clones, some missing. There are some 120,000 clones in the sample; approximately 85% occur only once, and about 6.7% lies in the top ten. Each donor was healthy, and each was a bone marrow donor. The source material was PBMCs. J is TRBJ2-5 and V is TRBV28; 7 bases match TRBD1. Gene TRBJ2-7 matches the end of the DNA better, so the J call may be wrong. The TCR comes from a woman aged 25 to 45 in good health and CMV-seropositive. The chain's CDR3 is CASSLAVGGIEQYF. The CDR3 DNA sequence: TGTGCCAGCAGTTTGGCGGTAGGGGGCATCGAGCAGTACTTC.